This TCR beta chain originates from a study of T cells in Graves' hyperthyroidism and ophthalmopathy. Overall study context: At the time of initial diagnosis and before any treatment, peripheral blood was collected.

The CDR3 regions of TCR beta were amplified from RNA transcripts. With the HTBI primer set, the TCR CDR3 went through a first round of RT-PCR. Via MiXCR, TCRdb re-called the multiplex PCR reads, giving one row per CDR3 protein. The sample lists about 510,000 distinct CDR3 sequences, about 15% seen once, with approximately 15% in the top ten. The TCR comes from a woman between 40 and 50 years old with Graves' hyperthyroidism. The sample comprised blood.

CDR3 nucleotides: TGTGCCAGCAGTGGGGGCGGGAGGTCAGGAAACACCATATATTTT. As protein: CASSGGGRSGNTIYF. The chain joins TRBV25-1 to TRBJ1-3; D is perhaps TRBD1 (5 bases). The V end was cut by 4 bases, the J end by 4 bases, with 14 bases between. Germline CDR1 MGHDK, CDR2 SYGVNS. The CDR3 is made up of 15 amino acids. The full variable domain, rest sourced from reference TRBV25-1 and TRBJ1-3, is EADIYQTPRYLVIGTGKKITLECSQTMGHDKMYWYQQDPGMELHLIHYSYGVNSTEKGDLSSESTVSRIRTEHFPLTLESARPSHTSQYLCASSGGGRSGNTIYFGEGSWLTVV.